The 4 T cell receptor beta chains below all came from one sample that was sequenced in a study of early T cells in non-severe SARS-CoV-2 infection. One entry per CDR3 protein results from TCRdb running MiXCR on the 5' RACE reads. The profile shows roughly 57,000 distinct CDR3 sequences, about 12% of them singletons. The sequences come from whole blood, collected at baseline. The receptors originated from an adult who was a healthcare worker with PCR-confirmed SARS-CoV-2 infection or an uninfected control (not recorded which).

The chain is built from TRBV6-6 and TRBJ2-7; the D is unclear. Trimming shortened V by 0 bases and J by 3 bases, and 12 bases separated the two germline ends. Germline CDR1 is MNHNY and CDR2 is SVGAGI (reference sequence). The CDR3 contains 15 residues. The CDR3 reads CASSYSSQENYEQYF. In DNA form, the CDR3 reads TGTGCCAGCAGTTACTCGAGTCAGGAGAACTACGAGCAGTACTTC.

This clonotype was seen more than once but under ten times. The chain carries TRBV28 and TRBJ2-5; no clear D. The V gene lost 2 bases and the J gene lost 4 bases, with 17 bases spanning the gap. Germline V gene sequence: CDR1 MDHEN, CDR2 SYDVKM. The CDR3 spans 16 residues. The DNA of the CDR3 is TGTGCCAGCAGTTTAATGACCCTCTTAGGCGGAGAGACCCAGTACTTC. Its translation: CASSLMTLLGGETQYF.

This clonotype was seen more than once but under ten times. The genes are TRBV28 and TRBJ1-1; 9 positions match TRBD1. V shed 3 bases and J 1 base; nucleotides not matched to a gene: 3. Looked up from germline, CDR1 is MDHEN and CDR2 is SYDVKM. This CDR3 has 15 amino acids. The CDR3 sequence is CASSLGTGRNTEAFF. CDR3 nucleotides: TGTGCCAGCAGTTTGGGGACAGGGAGGAACACTGAAGCTTTCTTT.

Only a few counts were recorded for this clonotype. CDR3 sequence (DNA): TGTGCCAGCAGCAAAGGGCACCCCAATGAAAAACTGTTTTTT. Its translation: CASSKGHPNEKLFF. The V and J genes are TRBV21-1 and TRBJ1-4. TRBV21-1 is described as a pseudogene. The CDR3 is 14 residues long.